These T cell receptor beta chains were read from a single sample in a study of persistence of HIV-infected CD4 T cells. Antigen specificity for these receptors is unknown. Here immunoSEQ multiplex PCR was the method, and the copy in TCRdb shows in-frame clones only, minus some. This table holds tens of thousands of clones, roughly 82% found once. Sequenced material: CD4+ T cells sorted from PBMCs after roughly 18-hour stimulation, taken from a patient who received antiretroviral therapy. The receptors stem from an adult woman with HIV who was CMV-seropositive. Each CDR3 is given with its conserved first and last residue. The D gene is left open where the match is weak. Size is omitted from some rows. Given values are once, few, many or a class for expanded clones.

clone_size	cdr3_length	v_call	d_call	j_call	cdr3_aa	cdr3_nt
NA	13	TRBV19	NA	TRBJ1-1	CASSIFEGTEAFF	TGTGCCAGTAGTATATTTGAAGGTACTGAAGCTTTCTTT
NA	16	TRBV4-3	NA	TRBJ2-2	CASSSTPGANTGELFF	TGCGCCAGCAGCTCGACGCCAGGGGCGAACACCGGGGAGCTGTTTTTT
NA	15	TRBV18	NA	TRBJ2-1	CASSPLGQHYNEQFF	TGTGCCAGCTCACCCCTAGGACAGCACTACAATGAGCAGTTCTTC
NA	15	TRBV11-3	NA	TRBJ2-5	CASSLVIANQETQYF	TGTGCCAGCAGCTTAGTCATAGCTAACCAAGAGACCCAGTACTTC
NA	20	TRBV28	TRBD1	TRBJ1-6	CASSTRRDGTGSSYNSPLHF	TGTGCCAGCAGTACCCGCCGAGACGGGACAGGGTCTTCCTATAATTCACCCCTCCACTTT
NA	14	TRBV7-6	NA	TRBJ1-6	CASSLGEVTTPLHF	TGTGCCAGCAGCTTAGGGGAAGTGACGACACCCCTCCACTTT
NA	14	TRBV7-8	NA	TRBJ1-6	CASSLGGVNSPLHF	TGTGCCAGCAGCTTAGGGGGGGTCAATTCACCCCTCCACTTT
NA	14	TRBV5-1	TRBD1	TRBJ2-7	CASRKTGGTYEQYF	TGCGCCAGCCGAAAGACAGGGGGCACCTACGAGCAGTACTTC
NA	14	TRBV7-2	NA	TRBJ1-3	CASSLGFSGNTIYF	TGTGCCAGCAGCTTAGGCTTCTCTGGAAACACCATATATTTT
NA	14	TRBV19	TRBD1	TRBJ1-1	CASSTGQVVTEAFF	TGTGCCAGTAGTACAGGACAGGTGGTAACTGAAGCTTTCTTT
NA	15	TRBV11-1	TRBD1	TRBJ1-6	CASSRSGTENSPLHF	TGTGCCAGCAGCCGCTCCGGGACAGAAAATTCACCCCTCCACTTT
NA	17	TRBV3-1/TRBV3-2	NA	TRBJ2-2	CASSLSTRGVGTGELFF	TGTGCCAGCAGTTTATCCACTAGGGGGGTAGGCACCGGGGAGCTGTTTTTT
NA	14	TRBV10-2	TRBD1	TRBJ2-1	CATKRGQGAIEQFF	TGCGCCACCAAGCGGGGACAGGGGGCAATTGAGCAGTTCTTC
NA	14	TRBV7-9	TRBD1	TRBJ2-2	CASSEWDRQGELFF	TGTGCCAGCAGCGAATGGGACAGGCAGGGGGAGCTGTTTTTT
NA	13	TRBV6-5	NA	TRBJ2-3	CASSLNGAGTQYF	TGTGCCAGCAGTCTTAATGGGGCGGGCACGCAGTATTTT
once	15	TRBV5-8	NA	TRBJ1-1	CASSSQGSYNTEAFF	TGTGCCAGCAGCTCACAGGGAAGCTATAATACTGAAGCTTTCTTT
NA	14	TRBV9	NA	TRBJ2-2	CASSASWGTGELFF	TGTGCCAGCAGCGCGAGTTGGGGCACCGGGGAGCTGTTTTTT
NA	15	TRBV5-1	NA	TRBJ1-5	CASGAREYSNQPQHF	TGCGCCAGTGGCGCGAGGGAATATAGCAATCAGCCCCAGCATTTT
NA	15	TRBV24-1	TRBD1	TRBJ2-3	CATSVPGGYTDTQYF	TGTGCCACCAGTGTTCCAGGGGGATACACAGATACGCAGTATTTT
NA	16	TRBV7-9	TRBD1	TRBJ2-2	CASSRTFGQGTGELFF	TGTGCCAGCAGCCGTACGTTTGGACAGGGGACTGGGGAGCTGTTTTTT
NA	14	TRBV7-9	NA	TRBJ2-7	CASSLSAATYEQYF	TGTGCCAGCAGCTTATCGGCAGCTACCTACGAGCAGTACTTC
NA	17	TRBV7-6	TRBD2	TRBJ2-1	CASTLTSGSYSYNEQFF	TGTGCCAGCACCCTGACTAGCGGGAGCTACTCCTACAATGAGCAGTTCTTC
NA	12	TRBV2	NA	TRBJ2-7	CASSGLGYEQYF	TGTGCCAGCAGTGGTTTGGGCTACGAGCAGTACTTC
NA	13	TRBV30	NA	TRBJ1-1	CAWSGQVNTEAFF	TGTGCCTGGAGTGGACAGGTGAACACTGAAGCTTTCTTT
NA	14	TRBV2	NA	TRBJ2-1	CATASEGLHNEQFF	TGTGCCACCGCATCGGAGGGGCTCCACAATGAGCAGTTCTTC
NA	18	TRBV7-3	TRBD1	TRBJ2-2	CASSPQPLDRINTGELFF	TGTGCCAGCAGCCCACAACCCCTGGACAGGATAAACACCGGGGAGCTGTTTTTT
NA	13	TRBV6-5	NA	TRBJ2-1	CASRVENYNEQFF	TGTGCCAGCAGGGTCGAGAACTACAATGAGCAGTTCTTC
NA	14	TRBV7-9	TRBD1	TRBJ1-4	CASGRTGGSEKLFF	TGTGCCAGCGGTCGGACAGGGGGCAGTGAAAAACTGTTTTTT
NA	14	TRBV5-1	TRBD1	TRBJ1-1	CASSSGTGGTEAFF	TGCGCCAGCAGCTCCGGGACAGGGGGCACTGAAGCTTTCTTT
NA	18	TRBV3-1/TRBV3-2	TRBD2	TRBJ2-7	CASSRTYSGGAYRSEQYF	TGTGCCAGCAGCCGAACCTATAGCGGGGGGGCCTACCGCAGCGAGCAGTACTTC
NA	16	TRBV5-4	TRBD2	TRBJ2-1	CASSPRTSGSLVEQFF	TGTGCCAGCTCTCCAAGGACTAGCGGGAGTTTGGTTGAGCAGTTCTTC
NA	15	TRBV5-3	NA	TRBJ2-2	CARSLEGQYTGELFF	TGTGCCAGAAGCTTGGAGGGGCAGTACACCGGGGAGCTGTTTTTT
NA	14	TRBV6-5	NA	TRBJ1-1	CASSYSTANTEAFF	TGTGCCAGCAGTTACTCCACAGCCAACACTGAAGCTTTCTTT
NA	17	TRBV5-1	TRBD1	TRBJ1-2	CASSLGAGGQGVYGYTF	TGCGCCAGCAGCTTGGGGGCCGGAGGACAGGGTGTCTATGGCTACACCTTC
NA	16	TRBV7-9	NA	TRBJ1-1	CASSLGSGVAGAEAFF	TGTGCCAGCAGCTTAGGTAGCGGCGTAGCAGGGGCTGAAGCTTTCTTT
few	15	TRBV7-9	NA	TRBJ2-7	CASSSGGGRSYEQYF	TGTGCCAGCAGCTCAGGCGGGGGCCGCTCCTACGAGCAGTACTTC